The next 7 T cell receptor beta chains were all read from a single sample in a study of blood T cell repertoires in COVID-19. The method was immunoSEQ multiplex PCR; TCRdb's version includes in-frame clones alone and lacks a portion of them. The sample lists some 250,000 clones, around 85% seen once, with about 3.3% in the top ten. The sequencing input was PBMCs or T cells enriched from blood (not recorded which). The receptors here all came from a woman aged 40-49 years with acute COVID-19.

In this sample, this clone turned up many times. In the same sample, other DNA sequences code for this CDR3. This sequence joins TRBV12-3 or TRBV12-4 and TRBJ1-2; no definite D call. The CDR3 runs to 13 residues. Trimming shortened V by 3 bases and J by 8 bases, and 13 bases separated the two germline ends. The CDR3 here is CASSLGTARGYTF. The DNA of the CDR3 is TGTGCCAGCAGTTTGGGTACCGCTAGAGGCTACACCTTC.

This sequence joins TRBV15 and TRBJ2-7; 10 bases line up with TRBD2. V shed 5 bases, J shed 4 bases, and the junction held 2 bases outside the gene matches. Germline-derived CDR1 and CDR2 are LNHNV and YYDKDF (reference sequence). The CDR3 extends over 13 amino acids. DNA of the CDR3: TGTGCCACCAGCGCTAGCGGGAGATACGAGCAGTACTTC. Its translation: CATSASGRYEQYF.

V and J are TRBV6-1 and TRBJ1-5; 10 nucleotides agree with TRBD1. This CDR3 is 15 amino acids long. Unmatched junction bases numbered 4, after V lost 1 base and J lost 7 bases. Germline loops: CDR1 MNHNS, CDR2 SASEGT. The CDR3 bases are TGTGCCAGCAGTGAAGGGGACAGGGGATGGCAGCCCCAGCATTTT. It encodes CASSEGDRGWQPQHF.

The chain employs TRBV9 and TRBJ2-1; D ambiguous. V was pared by 0 bases and J by 0 bases, with 13 bases between. Germline V lookup: CDR1 SGDLS, CDR2 YYNGEE. This CDR3 has 17 amino acids. For the CDR3, the DNA is TGTGCCAGCAGCGTAGATGTGGGCGTCAGCTCCTACAATGAGCAGTTCTTC. Amino acid sequence: CASSVDVGVSSYNEQFF.

This clone was detected once. One end of the junction is discordant with germline, which a read error may explain. CDR3 bases: TGTGCCAGCAGCGAAGCCCCGCCGGGAGGGCAAGGAGATACGCAGTATTTT. This gives the protein CASSEAPPGGQGDTQYF. V and J are TRBV2 and TRBJ2-3; 8 bases fit TRBD2. Germline V lookup: CDR1 SNHLY, CDR2 FYNNEI. The CDR3 is 17 amino acids.

This clone was seen a single time. The V and J genes are TRBV11-3 and TRBJ1-1, with a weak D call TRBD1 (6 bases). The CDR3 has 13 residues. The germline V gene has CDR1 SGHNT and CDR2 YENEEA. With 6 bases removed from V and 4 bases from J, the gap between germline ends came to 12 bases. CDR3 sequence: CASRIGQITEAFF. The CDR3, as DNA: TGTGCCAGCAGGATCGGACAGATCACTGAAGCTTTCTTT.

The chain carries TRBV29-1 and TRBJ2-7; TRBD1 aligns across 8 bases. V shed 7 bases, J shed 4 bases, and the junction held 6 bases outside the gene matches. Germline CDR1 reads SQVTM; CDR2 reads ANQGSEA. The CDR3 covers 12 residues. The CDR3 DNA reads TGCAGCGCATGGACAGGGTTGTACGAGCAGTACTTC. It codes for CSAWTGLYEQYF.